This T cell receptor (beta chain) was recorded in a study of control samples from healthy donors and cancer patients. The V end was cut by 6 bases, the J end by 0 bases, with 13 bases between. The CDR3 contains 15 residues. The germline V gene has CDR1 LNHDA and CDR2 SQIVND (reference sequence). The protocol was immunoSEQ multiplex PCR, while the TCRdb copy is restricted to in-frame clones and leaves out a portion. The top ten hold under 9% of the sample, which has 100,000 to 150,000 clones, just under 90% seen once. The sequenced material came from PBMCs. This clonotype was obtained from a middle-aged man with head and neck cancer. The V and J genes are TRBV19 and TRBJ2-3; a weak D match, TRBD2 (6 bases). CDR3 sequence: CASSPGGRSTDTQYF. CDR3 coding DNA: TGTGCCAGTAGCCCCGGGGGACGAAGCACAGATACGCAGTATTTT. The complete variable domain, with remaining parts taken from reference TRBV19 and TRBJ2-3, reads DGGITQSPKYLFRKEGQNVTLSCEQNLNHDAMYWYRQDPGQGLRLIYYSQIVNDFQKGDIAEGYSVSREKKESFPLTVTSAQKNPTAFYLCASSPGGRSTDTQYFGPGTRLTVL.